A selection of T cell receptor beta chains follows, all from one sample in a study of OX40 agonist ivuxolimab in advanced cancers. Using immunoSEQ multiplex PCR, the repertoire was profiled, and TCRdb retains in-frame clones only, with some absent. The table has approximately 100,000 clones, about 90% seen once; the top ten hold more than 0.5%. Material: CD4+ or CD8+ T cells sorted from blood, obtained in a trial of the OX40 agonist ivuxolimab. These receptors were collected from an adult with an advanced solid tumor such as melanoma, head and neck, liver or kidney cancer. The conserved cysteine and the conserved F or W are not part of the CDR3 here. Fields, in order: CDR3 protein, V gene, J gene.

ASSIAGTDQPQH	TRBV19	TRBJ1-5
ASSPPSYGYT	TRBV23-1	TRBJ1-2
ASSGGQLEAF	TRBV19	TRBJ1-1
ASSSANTEAF	TRBV18	TRBJ1-1
ASSLGQGAVNEKLF	TRBV7-9	TRBJ1-4
ASSTTSQGYNEQF	TRBV6-5	TRBJ2-1
ASSDTGLGRQETQY	TRBV5-6	TRBJ2-5
ASSYAIGGAGGYT	TRBV6-5	TRBJ1-2
ASSLDGGSYQPQH	TRBV5-1	TRBJ1-5
ASIPARGGAYEQY	TRBV28	-
ASSKLTSGSSDTQY	TRBV9	TRBJ2-3
AWSRTGAQETQY	TRBV30	TRBJ2-5
ASSIPLGTSNEETQY	TRBV7-2	TRBJ2-5
ASSVSGAGTDTQY	TRBV6-4	TRBJ2-3
AISVRDTYEQY	TRBV10-3	TRBJ2-7
ASARGTDSNTGELF	TRBV2	TRBJ2-2